These 4 T cell receptor beta chains were all obtained from the same sample, sequenced in a study of T cells in Graves' hyperthyroidism and ophthalmopathy. Amplification of TCR beta CDR3 regions was performed using RNA transcripts as template. With the HTBI primer set, the TCR CDR3 went through a first round of RT-PCR. TCRdb reprocessed the multiplex PCR reads with MiXCR, giving one entry per CDR3 protein. The repertoire has hundreds of thousands of distinct CDR3 sequences, roughly 15% of them found once; the top ten carry under 25%. Sequencing was carried out using blood. Receptors were obtained from a woman aged 60 to 75 with Graves' ophthalmopathy.

This clonotype was found many times. The rearrangement uses TRBV28 and TRBJ1-6; perhaps TRBD1 as D (6 bases). Germline V gene data show CDR1 as MDHEN and CDR2 as SYDVKM. This CDR3 contains 14 residues. Between the trimmed V and J ends, which lost 6 bases and 8 bases, there was a span of 14 bases. The CDR3 protein is CASSPQGWYSPLHF. The CDR3 DNA sequence: TGTGCCAGCAGCCCCCAGGGGTGGTATTCACCCCTCCACTTT.

This clonotype was picked up a small number of times. The CDR3 region is CAIGQGGWNEQFF. DNA for the CDR3: TGTGCCATCGGACAGGGTGGGTGGAATGAGCAGTTCTTC. V usage is TRBV28 and J usage is TRBJ2-1, with 8 bases identical to TRBD1. This CDR3 spans 13 amino acids. CDR1 is MDHEN, CDR2 SYDVKM, per germline. V lost 10 bases to trimming and J lost 7 bases; unmatched junction nucleotides: 9.

This clonotype came up many times. The chain combines TRBV27 with TRBJ2-1; 13 bases are shared with TRBD2. From germline, CDR1 is MNHEY and CDR2 SMNVEV (reference sequence). The junction had 8 bases not matched to a gene; V was cut back by 5 bases and J by 7 bases. CDR3 size: 16 residues. The CDR3 nucleotides read TGTGCCAGCAGTCCCGAATGGACTAGCGGGAGTAATGAGCAGTTCTTC. Amino acids: CASSPEWTSGSNEQFF.

This clonotype was seen only a few times. This chain links TRBV4-1 with TRBJ2-2, with a weak D call TRBD1 (6 bases). Germline values: CDR1 MGHRA, CDR2 YSYEKL. The CDR3 loop spans 16 amino acids. Trimming took off 3 bases at V and 4 bases at J, with 15 bases between the two ends. CDR3 nucleotide sequence: TGCGCCAGCAGCCACCCGACAGGTCGGGGCACCGGGGAGCTGTTTTTT. Translating gives CASSHPTGRGTGELFF.